One sample yielded the 4 T cell receptor beta chains listed below, sequenced in a study of shared clonotypes between healthy human individuals. Produced via immunoSEQ multiplex PCR; TCRdb's table is partial and in-frame only. The table lists about 600,000 clones, 97% of them singletons. The specimen sequenced was naive CD4+ T cells sorted from blood. Subset indicated: CD45RA+ positively selected. The receptors shown here come from a woman aged 25 to 39 in good health.

The genes are TRBV28 and TRBJ2-1; a possible D gene is TRBD2 (6 bases). Germline loops: CDR1 MDHEN, CDR2 SYDVKM. This CDR3 has 14 amino acids. Between the trimmed V and J ends, which lost 11 bases and 5 bases, there was a span of 19 bases. This chain's CDR3 is CAGGRPSDHNEQFF. The CDR3 DNA reads as TGTGCCGGTGGACGACCTAGCGACCACAATGAGCAGTTCTTC.

V gene TRBV2 combines with J gene TRBJ1-2; D remains unclear. The germline V gene encodes CDR1 SNHLY and CDR2 FYNNEI. The CDR3 is made up of 14 amino acids. V lost 4 bases and J 1 base, leaving 10 bases between the germline ends. The CDR3 bases are TGTGCCAGCAGTGTGGTCAGCTATAACTATGGCTACACCTTC. This encodes CASSVVSYNYGYTF.

The V gene is TRBV28, the J gene TRBJ2-4, with D possibly called TRBD1 or TRBD2 (7 bases each). The CDR3 totals 14 residues. The V gene lost 8 bases and the J gene lost 3 bases, with 14 bases spanning the gap. The V gene's germline CDR1 is MDHEN and CDR2 SYDVKM. CDR3 coding DNA: TGTGCCAGCGACGGCAGGGGGGGCAAAAACATTCAGTACTTC. Translated, it gives CASDGRGGKNIQYF.

J is TRBJ2-5 and V is TRBV11-2, with D perhaps TRBD2 (5 bases). The CDR3 loop spans 13 amino acids. Germline V gene lookup returns CDR1 SGHAT and CDR2 FQNNGV. The ends were cut back, 6 bases at V and 5 bases at J, with 13 bases in the middle. The CDR3 protein is CASSLSPGETQYF. CDR3 in DNA: TGTGCCAGCAGTTTGAGCCCGGGGGAGACCCAGTACTTC.